One sample yielded the 31 T cell receptor beta chains listed below, sequenced in a study of T-cell reconstitution after alpha-beta-depleted transplantation in children (dated by TCRdb to about 2016). The treatment or condition label of this sample denotes: allogeneic hematopoietic cell transplantation with graft depleted of TCRalphabeta T cells and CD19 B cells. The method behind the library was PCR. Sequencing used an Illumina HiSeq 2500. TCR libraries were prepared with molecular barcoding, using unique molecular identifiers to normalize TCRbeta repertoire quantification. TCRdb reanalyzed the raw reads on its own, using fastp at Q25 for trimming and MiXCR for clone calling, and kept in-frame beta chains. Each entry merges the rows of one CDR3 protein and shows their most common DNA and genes. In this sample the table shows approximately 1,000,000 distinct CDR3 sequences, 25% to 30% of which occur a single time. The ten biggest clones cover 25% to 35% of the sample.

Sequences were derived from PBMCs, mostly from graft donor cells, sampled 360 days after TCRalphabeta/CD19-depleted stem cell transplant. The receptors here all came from a boy under three years old who had a stem cell transplant for SCID, so the T cells may come from the graft donor.

This clonotype was picked up a small number of times. The genes are TRBV20-1 and TRBJ1-1, with TRBD1 matching over 7 bases. The CDR3 is 16 residues long. Germline values: CDR1 DFQATT, CDR2 SNEGSKA (reference sequence). V gave up 2 bases and J gave up 4 bases; unmatched junction bases: 13. For the CDR3, the DNA is TGCAGTGCTAGACCCTTCCAGGGGGATATCAGCACTGAAGCTTTCTTT. Residues: CSARPFQGDISTEAFF.

This clonotype has just a few counts. This chain links TRBV10-3 with TRBJ1-3; TRBD1 matches at 9 bases. The CDR3 is 17 amino acids. Trimming cost V 5 bases and J 0 bases; bases outside gene matches: 8. Germline V gene lookup returns CDR1 ENHRY and CDR2 SYGVKD. CDR3 protein: CAISTLRTGDSGNTIYF. The DNA for the CDR3 is TGTGCCATCAGTACCCTCCGGACAGGGGACTCTGGAAACACCATATATTTT.

This clonotype appeared many times. The chain combines TRBV3-1 with TRBJ2-7; D perhaps matches TRBD2 (7 bases). The germline V and J ends were trimmed by 0 bases and 2 bases, with 11 bases remaining between them. Germline lookup yields CDR1 LGHDT and CDR2 YNNKEL (reference sequence). The length of the CDR3 is 15 residues. CDR3 sequence reads: CASSQEGGLPYEQYF. CDR3 in DNA: TGTGCCAGCAGCCAAGAGGGGGGGCTCCCCTACGAGCAGTACTTC.

The chain employs TRBV12-3 or TRBV12-4 and TRBJ1-6; TRBD1 matches 11 bases. The CDR3 is 15 residues long. The J segment lost 9 bases and the V segment lost 3 bases, leaving 4 bases of the junction unmatched. The CDR3 region is CASSLDRGLGSPLHF. DNA for the CDR3: TGTGCCAGCAGTTTGGACAGGGGGCTGGGTTCACCCCTCCACTTT.

The sample holds a few counts of this clonotype. The chain uses TRBV12-3 or TRBV12-4 and TRBJ1-1; D uncertain. V was pared by 5 bases and J by 4 bases, with 14 bases between. This CDR3 spans 14 amino acids. This chain's CDR3 is CASSKDPGGTEAFF. The CDR3 bases are TGTGCCAGCAGTAAGGACCCTGGAGGCACTGAAGCTTTCTTT.

The V gene is TRBV24-1, the J gene TRBJ2-5, with no clear D. V lost 5 bases, J lost 7 bases, and 10 bases lay in between. The CDR3 extends over 12 amino acids. Per the germline V gene, CDR1 is KGHDR and CDR2 is SFDVKD. The CDR3 DNA is TGTGCCACCAGTGGCGGATTAGGGACCCAGTACTTC. It is translated as CATSGGLGTQYF.

The chain combines TRBV29-1 with TRBJ2-4, with TRBD2 identical over 10 bases. Germline V gene lookup returns CDR1 SQVTM and CDR2 ANQGSEA. The CDR3 is made up of 15 amino acids. J was trimmed by 9 bases and V by 6 bases; bases with no gene match: 14. The CDR3 spells CSVRKLAGGSSIQYF. CDR3 DNA: TGCAGCGTCCGAAAATTAGCGGGGGGCTCGAGCATTCAGTACTTC. Variable domain in full (rest from reference TRBV29-1 and TRBJ2-4): SAVISQKPSRDICQRGTSLTIQCQVDSQVTMMFWYRQQPGQSLTLIATANQGSEATYESGFVIDKFPISRPNLTFSTLTVSNMSPEDSSIYLCSVRKLAGGSSIQYFGAGTRLSVL.

In its sample, this clonotype was seen a few times. CDR3 sequence: CASSQDGQGRPTEAFF. The CDR3 DNA follows: TGCGCCAGCAGCCAAGATGGACAGGGCCGACCCACTGAAGCTTTCTTT. The chain has TRBV4-3 and TRBJ1-1; 8 nucleotides match TRBD1. V gave up 0 bases and J gave up 4 bases; unmatched junction bases: 7. This CDR3 is 16 amino acids long. CDR1 and CDR2 from the germline V gene are LGHNA and YSLEER.

This chain joins TRBV10-3 and TRBJ2-1, with 10 bases fitting TRBD2. With 4 bases clipped from V and 5 bases from J, the junction kept 8 bases outside the gene matches. Germline V gene data show CDR1 as ENHRY and CDR2 as SYGVKD. The CDR3 contains 16 residues. This CDR3 is CAISVQASGGHNEQFF. CDR3 DNA: TGTGCCATCAGTGTACAGGCTAGCGGGGGTCACAATGAGCAGTTCTTC.

J is TRBJ2-7 and V is TRBV12-3 or TRBV12-4; perhaps D is TRBD1 or TRBD2 (6 bases each). V dropped 6 bases and J dropped 3 bases, with 21 bases sitting between them. The CDR3 runs 16 residues. The DNA of the CDR3 is TGTGCCAGCAGCCTAGGGGGGCAGGGGAAAGGCTACGAGCAGTACTTC. Amino acid sequence: CASSLGGQGKGYEQYF.

The CDR3 loop is CASSQATAVTSEAFF. The CDR3 bases are TGCGCCAGCAGCCAAGCGACAGCAGTCACTTCTGAAGCTTTCTTT. The chain is built from TRBV4-3 and TRBJ1-1; maybe TRBD1 (5 bases). CDR1 and CDR2 from the germline V gene are LGHNA and YSLEER. The V gene lost 1 base and the J gene lost 6 bases, with 15 bases spanning the gap. The CDR3 covers 15 residues.

This clonotype was counted a few times. J is TRBJ2-3 and V is TRBV6-5; perhaps TRBD1 as D (6 bases). V was cut by 0 bases and J by 4 bases, with 8 bases left in between. The CDR3 loop spans 14 amino acids. Germline V CDR1 and CDR2: MNHEY, SVGAGI. The CDR3, as DNA: TGTGCCAGCAGTTACTCCTCAGGGGCAGATACGCAGTATTTT. Translating it yields CASSYSSGADTQYF.

This clonotype was seen only a few times. V gene TRBV12-3 or TRBV12-4 combines with J gene TRBJ2-5, with D possibly TRBD1 on 5 matching bases. This CDR3 contains 16 residues. Trimming shortened V by 3 bases and J by 2 bases, and 16 bases separated the two germline ends. This CDR3 is CASSFRQGSVQETQYF. The CDR3 region has the DNA TGTGCCAGCAGTTTTAGGCAGGGATCGGTGCAAGAGACCCAGTACTTC.

This chain links TRBV4-3 with TRBJ2-7; possibly TRBD1 for D (6 bases). In germline, CDR1 is LGHNA, CDR2 YSLEER. The CDR3 length is 13 residues. V lost 1 base and J 5 bases, leaving 9 bases between the germline ends. The CDR3, as DNA: TGCGCCAGCAGCCAAGTACAGGGAGACGAGCAGTACTTC. Encoded protein: CASSQVQGDEQYF.

The table lists this clonotype with a few counts. The chain couples TRBV5-1 to TRBJ2-7, with TRBD2 matching over 9 bases. From germline, CDR1 is SGHRS and CDR2 YFSETQ. The ends lost 0 bases at V and 6 bases at J; junction bases unmatched: 13. CDR3 size: 17 residues. The DNA for the CDR3 is TGCGCCAGCAGCTTGGGTGGATACAATCTAGCGGGGCCCGAGCAGTACTTC. Translated: CASSLGGYNLAGPEQYF.

There are a few counts of this clonotype. The CDR3: CASSTRGRGKNEQFF. DNA of the CDR3: TGTGCCAGTAGTACCAGGGGGAGAGGAAAAAATGAGCAGTTCTTC. The chain uses TRBV19 and TRBJ2-1; 7 nucleotides align to TRBD1. CDR1 LNHDA and CDR2 SQIVND come from the germline V gene (reference sequence). Trimming took 4 bases from V and 7 from J; bases not matched to a gene: 10. This CDR3 is built from 15 residues.

This clonotype was observed a few times. This chain uses TRBV6-2 or TRBV6-3 with TRBJ2-1, with D maybe TRBD2 (5 bases). CDR3 length equals 15 residues. In germline, CDR1 is MNHEY, CDR2 SVGEGT. V gave up 6 bases and J gave up 9 bases, with 21 bases separating them. CDR3 sequence: CASSPTGKRSIEQFF. In DNA, the CDR3 is TGTGCCAGCAGCCCTACCGGGAAAAGGAGCATTGAGCAGTTCTTC.

This clonotype occurred a few times. The chain has TRBV12-3 or TRBV12-4 and TRBJ2-7; TRBD1 might be the D (5 bases). The V gene lost 0 bases and the J gene lost 3 bases, with 9 bases spanning the gap. The CDR3 has 14 amino acids. The CDR3 DNA follows: TGTGCCAGCAGTTTAGCAGGGGCGGACTACGAGCAGTACTTC. The encoded protein is CASSLAGADYEQYF.

This clonotype showed up just a few times. The rearrangement uses TRBV6-1 and TRBJ2-5; 10 positions agree with TRBD2. CDR1 MNHNS and CDR2 SASEGT come from the germline V gene. This CDR3 has 13 amino acids. The trim removed 6 bases at V and 2 bases at J, leaving 0 bases unmatched. The CDR3 bases are TGTGCCAGCAGACTAGCGGGGCAAGAGACCCAGTACTTC. Translated, it gives CASRLAGQETQYF.

The genes are TRBV20-1 and TRBJ2-1; D might be TRBD2 (6 bases). Trimming stripped 2 bases from V and 5 bases from J, with 19 bases between. The CDR3 loop spans 16 amino acids. Germline V gene data show CDR1 as DFQATT and CDR2 as SNEGSKA (reference sequence). CDR3 residues: CSARRSRIAGHNEQFF. CDR3 bases: TGCAGTGCTAGACGATCTAGGATTGCGGGGCACAATGAGCAGTTCTTC.

There are a few counts of this clonotype. The gene calls are TRBV12-3 or TRBV12-4 and TRBJ2-7, with D unclear. The CDR3 is made up of 13 amino acids. Trimming removed 1 base at V and 3 bases at J, with 7 bases between. As DNA, the CDR3 is TGTGCCAGCAGTTTAGATAGACACTACGAGCAGTACTTC. Protein sequence: CASSLDRHYEQYF.

This chain links TRBV6-2 or TRBV6-3 with TRBJ2-5, with D tentatively TRBD1 (5 bases). CDR1 and CDR2 from the germline V gene are MNHEY and SVGEGT. This CDR3 spans 14 amino acids. The V gene lost 4 bases and the J gene lost 1 base, with 10 bases spanning the gap. The CDR3 spells CASSSQETQETQYF. As DNA, the CDR3 is TGTGCCAGCAGTTCACAGGAGACCCAAGAGACCCAGTACTTC.

The chain links TRBV6-5 to TRBJ2-3, with TRBD2 identical over 14 bases. This CDR3 region has 17 residues. Germline-derived CDR1 and CDR2 are MNHEY and SVGAGI. Trimming cost V 10 bases and J 6 bases; bases outside gene matches: 15. CDR3 coding DNA: TGTGCCATCAGCGGCACCCCGGGACTAGCGGGGGCGGATACGCAGTATTTT. Its protein product is CAISGTPGLAGADTQYF.

This clonotype was detected a few times. The gene calls are TRBV2 and TRBJ2-7; D gene uncertain. The CDR3 contains 13 residues. The V and J ends lost 4 bases and 6 bases respectively, with 13 bases between them. The germline CDR1 and CDR2 sequences are SNHLY and FYNNEI. The CDR3 DNA follows: TGTGCCAGCAGTGTTGGGGAAACGGGCGAGCAGTACTTC. Translation gives CASSVGETGEQYF.

The V and J genes are TRBV20-1 and TRBJ2-5, with 12 bases that match TRBD1. The CDR3 is 15 residues long. Germline-derived CDR1 and CDR2 are DFQATT and SNEGSKA (reference sequence). The junction had 9 bases not matched to a gene; V was cut back by 5 bases and J by 5 bases. DNA of the CDR3: TGCAGTGCTCCGGGACAGGGGGCTTATTGGGAGACCCAGTACTTC. It codes for CSAPGQGAYWETQYF.

This clonotype was counted between two and nine times. DNA of the CDR3: TGTGCCAGCAGTTTGGAACCGGACAATGAGCAGTTCTTC. As protein: CASSLEPDNEQFF. The rearrangement links TRBV27 to TRBJ2-1; D is undetermined. Germline CDR1 reads MNHEY; CDR2 reads SMNVEV (reference sequence). The CDR3 is 13 residues long. V dropped 3 bases and J dropped 5 bases, with 8 bases sitting between them.

V is TRBV20-1 and J is TRBJ2-1; 8 bases are a match to TRBD2. The CDR3 covers 15 residues. Trimming removed 6 bases from V and 0 bases from J; junction bases left unmatched: 7. The germline gives CDR1 DFQATT, CDR2 SNEGSKA (reference sequence). For the CDR3, the DNA is TGCAGTGCACCCACTAGCGGCTTCTCCTACAATGAGCAGTTCTTC. Encoded protein: CSAPTSGFSYNEQFF.

The rearrangement joins TRBV7-7 to TRBJ2-7, with D unclear. The ends were cut back, 4 bases at V and 7 bases at J, with 5 bases in the middle. CDR1 SSHAT and CDR2 FNYEAQ come from the germline V gene (reference sequence). The CDR3 runs 10 residues. CDR3 nucleotide sequence: TGTGCCAGCAGCTCCCAGGAGCAGTACTTC. It yields the protein CASSSQEQYF. The full variable domain, in which reference TRBV7-7 and TRBJ2-7 provide the parts outside the CDR3, is GAGVSQSPRYKVTKRGQDVTLRCDPISSHATLYWYQQALGQGPEFLTYFNYEAQPDKSGLPSDRFSAERPEGSISTLTIQRTEQRDSAMYRCASSSQEQYFGPGTRLTVT.

Here the CDR3 reads CASSQGRLEETQYF. CDR3 bases: TGTGCCAGCAGCCAGGGTCGCTTGGAAGAGACCCAGTACTTC. This chain links TRBV2 with TRBJ2-5, with a weak D call TRBD1 (5 bases). The CDR3 is 14 residues long. With 6 bases removed from V and 3 bases from J, the gap between germline ends came to 14 bases. CDR1 and CDR2 (germline): SNHLY, FYNNEI. The variable domain in full, completed from reference TRBV2 and TRBJ2-5, reads EPEVTQTPSHQVTQMGQEVILRCVPISNHLYFYWYRQILGQKVEFLVSFYNNEISEKSEIFDDQFSVERPDGSNFTLKIRSTKLEDSAMYFCASSQGRLEETQYFGPGTRLLVL.

V usage is TRBV7-2 and J usage is TRBJ2-7; D is uncertain. The ends were cut back, 3 bases at V and 4 bases at J, with 13 bases in the middle. Germline assignment: CDR1 SGHTA and CDR2 FQGNSA. The CDR3 loop spans 14 amino acids. CDR3 nucleotide sequence: TGTGCCAGCAGCTTCGAAAGACACTATTACGAGCAGTACTTC. It encodes CASSFERHYYEQYF. The complete variable domain, with remaining parts taken from reference TRBV7-2 and TRBJ2-7, reads GAGVSQSPSNKVTEKGKDVELRCDPISGHTALYWYRQSLGQGLEFLIYFQGNSAPDKSGLPSDRFSAERTGGSVSTLTIQRTQQEDSAVYLCASSFERHYYEQYFGPGTRLTVT.

This clonotype was seen only a few times. V and J are TRBV7-3 and TRBJ1-1; D uncertain. This CDR3 comprises 15 residues. Trimming cost V 5 bases and J 5 bases, with 18 bases left between them. From germline, CDR1 is SGHTA and CDR2 FQGTGA. This CDR3 is CASSPGVWIGTEAFF. CDR3 nucleotides: TGTGCCAGCAGCCCTGGGGTCTGGATAGGGACTGAAGCTTTCTTT.